The next 17 T cell receptor beta chains were all read from a single sample in a study of OX40 agonist ivuxolimab in advanced cancers. Using immunoSEQ multiplex PCR, the repertoire was profiled, and TCRdb retains in-frame clones only, with some absent. The table includes 50,000 to 65,000 clones, around 81% detected once. The source was CD4+ or CD8+ T cells sorted from blood, collected in a trial of the OX40 agonist ivuxolimab. Every receptor here comes from an adult with an advanced solid tumor such as melanoma, head and neck, liver or kidney cancer.

The count of this clone is one. This chain joins TRBV5-4 and TRBJ2-7; 9 nucleotides align to TRBD2. The germline CDR1 and CDR2 sequences are SGHNT and YYREEE (reference sequence). The ends lost 4 bases at V and 1 base at J; junction bases unmatched: 6. The CDR3 runs to 15 residues. The CDR3 here is CASSLSGGLSYEQYF. The CDR3 nucleotides read TGTGCCAGCAGCCTTAGCGGGGGCCTTTCCTACGAGCAGTACTTC.

The chain uses TRBV27 and TRBJ2-7, with 10 bases fitting TRBD1. The germline V gene encodes CDR1 MNHEY and CDR2 SMNVEV (reference sequence). Unmatched junction bases numbered 10, after V lost 5 bases and J lost 6 bases. This CDR3 spans 15 amino acids. The CDR3 sequence is CASSPYPGTGVEQYF. The DNA for the CDR3 is TGTGCCAGCAGTCCCTACCCCGGGACAGGGGTCGAGCAGTACTTC.

The chain couples TRBV7-2 to TRBJ1-3; D ambiguous. V lost 5 bases, J lost 0 bases, and 2 bases lay in between. Germline lookup yields CDR1 SGHTA and CDR2 FQGNSA. The length of the CDR3 is 12 residues. Here the CDR3 DNA reads TGTGCCAGCAGCCTCTCTGGAAACACCATATATTTT. This codes for CASSLSGNTIYF.

This chain uses TRBV2 with TRBJ2-7, with 7 nucleotides matching TRBD1. Looked up from germline, CDR1 is SNHLY and CDR2 is FYNNEI. The junction had 5 bases not matched to a gene; V was cut back by 7 bases and J by 2 bases. The CDR3 loop spans 13 amino acids. The CDR3: CASILGQAYEQYF. The CDR3 region has the DNA TGTGCCAGCATCCTCGGACAGGCCTACGAGCAGTACTTC. Using reference TRBV2 and TRBJ2-7 for the parts outside the CDR3, the full variable domain is EPEVTQTPSHQVTQMGQEVILRCVPISNHLYFYWYRQILGQKVEFLVSFYNNEISEKSEIFDDQFSVERPDGSNFTLKIRSTKLEDSAMYFCASILGQAYEQYFGPGTRLTVT.

The chain uses TRBV30 and TRBJ1-3; D remains unclear. V gave up 4 bases and J gave up 2 bases, with 9 bases separating them. The CDR3 runs 13 residues. Germline V lookup: CDR1 GTSNPN, CDR2 SVGIG (reference sequence). CDR3 loop: CAWNREAGNTIYF. DNA for the CDR3: TGTGCCTGGAATCGGGAGGCTGGAAACACCATATATTTT. Drawing the rest from reference TRBV30 and TRBJ1-3, the complete variable domain is SQTIHQWPATLVQPVGSPLSLECTVEGTSNPNLYWYRQAAGRGLQLLFYSVGIGQISSEVPQNLSASRPQDRQFILSSKKLLLSDSGFYLCAWNREAGNTIYFGEGSWLTVV.

The chain has TRBV15 and TRBJ1-4, with D possibly TRBD1 on 6 matching bases. Germline V gene data show CDR1 as LNHNV and CDR2 as YYDKDF (reference sequence). The V end was cut by 3 bases, the J end by 5 bases, with 7 bases between. The CDR3 extends over 13 amino acids. CDR3 DNA: TGTGCCACCAGCAGGACAGGCAATGAAAAACTGTTTTTT. It encodes CATSRTGNEKLFF.

V gene TRBV5-1 combines with J gene TRBJ1-6; TRBD1 might be the D (6 bases). Per germline, CDR1 SGHRS and CDR2 YFSETQ. The CDR3 is 14 amino acids. Trimming shortened V by 4 bases and J by 6 bases, and 11 bases separated the two germline ends. This chain's CDR3 is CASSMDSPNSPLHF. Here the CDR3 DNA reads TGCGCCAGCAGCATGGACAGTCCTAATTCACCCCTCCACTTT.

The rearrangement joins TRBV19 to TRBJ1-2; 9 positions agree with TRBD1. This CDR3 region has 16 residues. Looked up from germline, CDR1 is LNHDA and CDR2 is SQIVND (reference sequence). Trimming removed 7 bases from V and 3 bases from J; junction bases left unmatched: 12. This CDR3 is CASTDPRTGADYGYTF. The DNA for the CDR3 is TGTGCCAGTACCGACCCCCGGACAGGGGCAGACTATGGCTACACCTTC.

The rearrangement uses TRBV4-3 and TRBJ2-3, with 8 bases that match TRBD2. Per germline, CDR1 LGHNA and CDR2 YSLEER. CDR3 size: 14 residues. With V trimmed by 4 bases and J by 5 bases, 5 bases remained unmatched. The CDR3 protein is CASSPGGAGDTQYF. Written as DNA, the CDR3 is TGCGCCAGCAGCCCCGGGGGGGCCGGAGATACGCAGTATTTT.

The chain carries TRBV7-3 and TRBJ1-2, with 7 bases lining up with TRBD1. The junction had 5 bases not matched to a gene; V was cut back by 5 bases and J by 5 bases. CDR1 and CDR2 from the germline V gene are SGHTA and FQGTGA. This CDR3 has 13 amino acids. CDR3 bases: TGTGCCAGCAGCCCTGTACAGGGGTATGGCTACACCTTC. Translation gives CASSPVQGYGYTF.

The rearrangement joins TRBV14 to TRBJ1-4; D possibly corresponds to TRBD1 (5 bases). V shed 1 base and J shed 8 bases, with 11 bases lying between them. Germline V gene data show CDR1 as SGHDN and CDR2 as FVKESK. The CDR3 is 14 amino acids. The CDR3 region is CASSQGRRGEKLFF. DNA of the CDR3: TGTGCCAGCAGCCAAGGAAGGAGGGGAGAAAAACTGTTTTTT.

CDR3 amino acids: CAGTGEGHNYSPLHF. DNA for the CDR3: TGTGCCGGGACGGGTGAAGGACATAATTATTCACCCCTCCACTTT. V is TRBV30 and J is TRBJ1-6; perhaps TRBD1 as D (5 bases). This CDR3 is 15 amino acids long. V lost 8 bases and J 8 bases, leaving 22 bases between the germline ends. The germline V gene has CDR1 GTSNPN and CDR2 SVGIG (reference sequence).

V gene TRBV14 combines with J gene TRBJ2-1; 7 bases match TRBD2. The CDR3 consists of 14 residues. Germline lookup yields CDR1 SGHDN and CDR2 FVKESK. V lost 4 bases to trimming and J lost 4 bases; unmatched junction nucleotides: 4. The CDR3 spells CASSPRGEYNEQFF. Written as DNA, the CDR3 is TGTGCCAGCAGCCCTCGGGGGGAGTACAATGAGCAGTTCTTC. Looking up the rest from reference TRBV14 and TRBJ2-1 gives the full variable domain: EAGVTQFPSHSVIEKGQTVTLRCDPISGHDNLYWYRRVMGKEIKFLLHFVKESKQDESGMPNNRFLAERTGGTYSTLKVQPAELEDSGVYFCASSPRGEYNEQFFGPGTRLTVL.

V is TRBV7-2 and J is TRBJ1-2; D is perhaps TRBD1 (5 bases). The CDR3 loop spans 12 amino acids. V was clipped by 3 bases and J by 6 bases, with 8 bases between them. The germline V gene has CDR1 SGHTA and CDR2 FQGNSA. The CDR3 sequence: CASSFGADGYTF. CDR3 in DNA: TGTGCCAGCAGCTTCGGGGCGGATGGCTACACCTTC.

V is TRBV30 and J is TRBJ1-5, with D perhaps TRBD1 (6 bases). This CDR3 contains 14 residues. V was shortened by 4 bases and J by 0 bases, with 10 bases between the two germline ends. Germline lookup yields CDR1 GTSNPN and CDR2 SVGIG (reference sequence). The CDR3 loop reads CAWTTGNSNQPQHF. The CDR3, as DNA: TGTGCCTGGACCACAGGGAATAGCAATCAGCCCCAGCATTTT. Filled out from reference TRBV30 and TRBJ1-5, the complete variable domain reads SQTIHQWPATLVQPVGSPLSLECTVEGTSNPNLYWYRQAAGRGLQLLFYSVGIGQISSEVPQNLSASRPQDRQFILSSKKLLLSDSGFYLCAWTTGNSNQPQHFGDGTRLSIL.

The chain carries TRBV15 and TRBJ1-1; 8 bases line up with TRBD1. Germline loops: CDR1 LNHNV, CDR2 YYDKDF (reference sequence). V was clipped by 1 base and J by 4 bases; unmatched bases: 2. The CDR3 is 14 amino acids. Here the CDR3 DNA reads TGTGCCACCAGCAGAGGGCAGGGGGCCACTGAAGCTTTCTTT. Translation: CATSRGQGATEAFF.

The rearrangement joins TRBV5-4 to TRBJ1-2; a possible D gene is TRBD1 (5 bases). Germline loops: CDR1 SGHNT, CDR2 YYREEE (reference sequence). The V end lost 4 bases, the J end lost 3 bases, and 22 bases lay between the germline ends. The CDR3 loop spans 17 amino acids. This CDR3 is CASSGVAGKRKDYGYTF. CDR3 sequence (DNA): TGTGCCAGCAGCGGGGTGGCAGGGAAGAGGAAAGACTATGGCTACACCTTC.